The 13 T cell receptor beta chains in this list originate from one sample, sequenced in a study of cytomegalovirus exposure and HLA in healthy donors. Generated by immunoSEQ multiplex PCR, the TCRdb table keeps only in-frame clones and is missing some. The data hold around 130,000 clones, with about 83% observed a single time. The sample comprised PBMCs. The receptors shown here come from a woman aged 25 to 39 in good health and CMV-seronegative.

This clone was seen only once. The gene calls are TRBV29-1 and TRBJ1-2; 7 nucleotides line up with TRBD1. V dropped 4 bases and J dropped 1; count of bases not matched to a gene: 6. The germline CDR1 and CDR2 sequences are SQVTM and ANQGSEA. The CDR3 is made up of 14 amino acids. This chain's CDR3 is CSVVRPGGNYGYTF. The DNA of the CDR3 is TGCAGCGTTGTGAGGCCAGGGGGTAACTATGGCTACACCTTC.

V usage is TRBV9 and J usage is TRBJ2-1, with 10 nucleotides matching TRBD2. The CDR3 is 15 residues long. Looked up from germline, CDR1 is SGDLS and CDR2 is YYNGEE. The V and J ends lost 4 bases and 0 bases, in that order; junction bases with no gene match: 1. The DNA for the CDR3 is TGTGCCAGCAGCCCTAGCGGGGGCTCCTACAATGAGCAGTTCTTC. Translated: CASSPSGGSYNEQFF.

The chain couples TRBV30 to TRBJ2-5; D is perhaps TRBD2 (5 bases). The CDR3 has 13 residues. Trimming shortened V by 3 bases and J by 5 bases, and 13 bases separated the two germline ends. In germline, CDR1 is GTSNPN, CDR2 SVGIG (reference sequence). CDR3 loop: CAWSPAGEETQYF. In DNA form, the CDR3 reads TGTGCCTGGAGCCCAGCCGGGGAGGAGACCCAGTACTTC.

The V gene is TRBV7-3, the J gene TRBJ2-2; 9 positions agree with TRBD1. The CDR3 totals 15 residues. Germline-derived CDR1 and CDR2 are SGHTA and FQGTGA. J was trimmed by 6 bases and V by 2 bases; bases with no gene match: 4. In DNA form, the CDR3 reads TGTGCCAGCAGCTTAGGGGGACAGGGATCCGGGGAGCTGTTTTTT. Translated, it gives CASSLGGQGSGELFF.

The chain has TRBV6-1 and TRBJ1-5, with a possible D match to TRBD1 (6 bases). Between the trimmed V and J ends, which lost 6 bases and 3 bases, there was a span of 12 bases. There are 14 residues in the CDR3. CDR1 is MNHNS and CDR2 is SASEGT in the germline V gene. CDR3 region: CASRSTGSNQPQHF. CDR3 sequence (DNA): TGTGCCAGCAGATCGACAGGATCCAATCAGCCCCAGCATTTT.

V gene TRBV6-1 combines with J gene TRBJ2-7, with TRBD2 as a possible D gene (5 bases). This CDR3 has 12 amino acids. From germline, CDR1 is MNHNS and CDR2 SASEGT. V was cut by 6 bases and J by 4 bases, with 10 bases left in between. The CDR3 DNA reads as TGTGCCAGCAGGACCCCGGGGTACGAGCAGTACTTC. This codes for CASRTPGYEQYF.

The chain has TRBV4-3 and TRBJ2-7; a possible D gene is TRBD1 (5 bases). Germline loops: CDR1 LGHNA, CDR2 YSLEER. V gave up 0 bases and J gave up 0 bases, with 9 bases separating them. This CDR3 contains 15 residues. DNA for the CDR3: TGCGCCAGCAGCCAAGATCTACAGGTCTCCTACGAGCAGTACTTC. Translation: CASSQDLQVSYEQYF.

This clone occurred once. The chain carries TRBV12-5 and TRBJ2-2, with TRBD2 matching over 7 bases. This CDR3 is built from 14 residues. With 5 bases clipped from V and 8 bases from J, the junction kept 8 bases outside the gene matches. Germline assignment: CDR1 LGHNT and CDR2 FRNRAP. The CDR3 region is CASGRTSSAGELFF. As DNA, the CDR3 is TGTGCTAGTGGTCGGACTAGTTCAGCTGGGGAGCTGTTTTTT.

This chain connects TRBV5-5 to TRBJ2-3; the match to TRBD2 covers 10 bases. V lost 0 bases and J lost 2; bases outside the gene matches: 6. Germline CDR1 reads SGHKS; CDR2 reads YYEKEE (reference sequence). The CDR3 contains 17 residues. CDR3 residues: CASSLVISGGITDTQYF. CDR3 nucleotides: TGTGCCAGCAGCTTGGTCATTAGCGGGGGGATCACAGATACGCAGTATTTT.

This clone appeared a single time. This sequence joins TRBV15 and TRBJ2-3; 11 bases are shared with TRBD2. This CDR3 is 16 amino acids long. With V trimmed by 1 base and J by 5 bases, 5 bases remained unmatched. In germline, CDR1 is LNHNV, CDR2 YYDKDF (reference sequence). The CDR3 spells CATSRALAGGLDTQYF. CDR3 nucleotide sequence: TGTGCCACCAGCAGAGCGCTAGCGGGGGGTTTAGATACGCAGTATTTT.

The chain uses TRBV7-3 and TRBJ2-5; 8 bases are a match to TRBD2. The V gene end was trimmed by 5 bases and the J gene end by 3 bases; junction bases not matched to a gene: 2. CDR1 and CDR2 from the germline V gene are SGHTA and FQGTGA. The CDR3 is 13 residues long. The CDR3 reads CASSLRGEETQYF. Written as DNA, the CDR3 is TGTGCCAGCAGCCTGCGGGGGGAAGAGACCCAGTACTTC. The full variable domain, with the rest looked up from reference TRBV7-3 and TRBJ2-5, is GAGVSQTPSNKVTEKGKYVELRCDPISGHTALYWYRQSLGQGPEFLIYFQGTGAADDSGLPNDRFFAVRPEGSVSTLKIQRTERGDSAVYLCASSLRGEETQYFGPGTRLLVL.

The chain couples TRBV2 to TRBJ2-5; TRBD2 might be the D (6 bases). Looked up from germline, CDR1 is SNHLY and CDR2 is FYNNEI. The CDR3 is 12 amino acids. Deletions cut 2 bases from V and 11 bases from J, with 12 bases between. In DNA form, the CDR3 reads TGTGCCAGCAGTGAACGATGGGGGGAGCAGTACTTC. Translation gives CASSERWGEQYF. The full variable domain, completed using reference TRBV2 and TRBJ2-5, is EPEVTQTPSHQVTQMGQEVILRCVPISNHLYFYWYRQILGQKVEFLVSFYNNEISEKSEIFDDQFSVERPDGSNFTLKIRSTKLEDSAMYFCASSERWGEQYFGPGTRLLVL.

Here the CDR3 DNA reads TGTGCCAGCAGCTTCCCTTACGATACGGGCGGGGAAGGCACTGAAGCTTTCTTT. This encodes CASSFPYDTGGEGTEAFF. The J gene is TRBJ1-1, the V gene TRBV7-9; no firm D call. From germline, CDR1 is SEHNR and CDR2 FQNEAQ (reference sequence). This CDR3 comprises 18 residues. Trimming took 3 bases from V and 4 from J, leaving 24 bases between them. The full variable domain, with the rest looked up from reference TRBV7-9 and TRBJ1-1, is DTGVSQNPRHKITKRGQNVTFRCDPISEHNRLYWYRQTLGQGPEFLTYFQNEAQLEKSRLLSDRFSAERPKGSFSTLEIQRTEQGDSAMYLCASSFPYDTGGEGTEAFFGQGTRLTVV.